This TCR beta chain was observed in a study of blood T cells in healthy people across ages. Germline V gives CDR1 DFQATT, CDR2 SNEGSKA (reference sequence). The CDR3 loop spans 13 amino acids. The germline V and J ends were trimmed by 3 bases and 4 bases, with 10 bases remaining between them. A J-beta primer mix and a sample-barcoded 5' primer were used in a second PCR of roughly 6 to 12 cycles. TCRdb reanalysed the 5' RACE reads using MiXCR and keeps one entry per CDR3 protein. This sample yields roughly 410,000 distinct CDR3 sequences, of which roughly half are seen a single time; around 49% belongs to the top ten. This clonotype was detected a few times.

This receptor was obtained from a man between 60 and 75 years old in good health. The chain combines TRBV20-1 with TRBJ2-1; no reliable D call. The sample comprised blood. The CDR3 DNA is TGCAGTGCTAGCGGTTCTAGGTACAATGAGCAGTTCTTC. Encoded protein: CSASGSRYNEQFF.